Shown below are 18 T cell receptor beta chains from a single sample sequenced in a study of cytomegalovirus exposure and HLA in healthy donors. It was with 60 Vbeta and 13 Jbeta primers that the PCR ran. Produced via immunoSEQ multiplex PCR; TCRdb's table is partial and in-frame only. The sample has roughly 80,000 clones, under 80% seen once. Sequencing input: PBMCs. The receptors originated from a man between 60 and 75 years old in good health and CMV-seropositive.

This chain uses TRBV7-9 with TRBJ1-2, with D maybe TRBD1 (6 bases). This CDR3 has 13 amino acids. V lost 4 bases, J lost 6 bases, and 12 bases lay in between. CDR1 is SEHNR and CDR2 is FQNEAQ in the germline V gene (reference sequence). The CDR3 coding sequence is TGTGCCAGCAGCTCCGGGACACCGAATGGCTACACCTTC. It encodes CASSSGTPNGYTF.

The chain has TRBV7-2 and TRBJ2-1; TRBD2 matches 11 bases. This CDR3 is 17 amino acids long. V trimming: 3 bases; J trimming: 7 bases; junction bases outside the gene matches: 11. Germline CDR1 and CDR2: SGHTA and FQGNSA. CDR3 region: CASSFLPSGGRGNEQFF. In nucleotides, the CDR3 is TGTGCCAGCAGCTTCCTCCCTAGCGGGGGGAGGGGGAATGAGCAGTTCTTC.

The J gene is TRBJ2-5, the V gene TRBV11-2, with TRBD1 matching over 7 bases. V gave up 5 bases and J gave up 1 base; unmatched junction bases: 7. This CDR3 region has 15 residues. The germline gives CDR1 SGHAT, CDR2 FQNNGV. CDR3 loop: CASSLGDRFQETQYF. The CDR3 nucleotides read TGTGCCAGCAGCCTCGGGGACAGATTCCAAGAGACCCAGTACTTC.

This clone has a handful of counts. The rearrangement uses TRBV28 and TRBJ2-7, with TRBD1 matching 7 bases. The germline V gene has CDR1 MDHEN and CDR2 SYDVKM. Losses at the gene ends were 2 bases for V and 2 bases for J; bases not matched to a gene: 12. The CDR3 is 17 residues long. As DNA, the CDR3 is TGTGCCAGCAGTTTACTACCGGGACAGTCCGTTCCCTACGAGCAGTACTTC. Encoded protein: CASSLLPGQSVPYEQYF.

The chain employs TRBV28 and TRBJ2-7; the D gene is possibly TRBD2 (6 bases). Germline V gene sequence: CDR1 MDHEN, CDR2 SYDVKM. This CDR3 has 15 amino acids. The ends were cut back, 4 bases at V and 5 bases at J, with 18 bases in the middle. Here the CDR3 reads CASSSGLPRTHEQYF. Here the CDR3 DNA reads TGTGCCAGCAGTTCCGGACTACCACGAACCCACGAGCAGTACTTC.

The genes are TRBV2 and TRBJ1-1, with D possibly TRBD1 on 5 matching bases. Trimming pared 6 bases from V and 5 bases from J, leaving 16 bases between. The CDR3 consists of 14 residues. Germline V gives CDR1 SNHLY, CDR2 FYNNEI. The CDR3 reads CASSSIPRVTEAFF. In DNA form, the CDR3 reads TGTGCCAGCAGCTCCATCCCCAGGGTGACTGAAGCTTTCTTT.

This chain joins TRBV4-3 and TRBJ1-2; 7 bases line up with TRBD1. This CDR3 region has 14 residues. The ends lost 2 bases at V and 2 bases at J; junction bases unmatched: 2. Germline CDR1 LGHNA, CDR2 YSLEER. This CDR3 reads CASSQTTGNYGYTF. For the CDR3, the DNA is TGCGCCAGCAGCCAAACGACAGGGAACTATGGCTACACCTTC.

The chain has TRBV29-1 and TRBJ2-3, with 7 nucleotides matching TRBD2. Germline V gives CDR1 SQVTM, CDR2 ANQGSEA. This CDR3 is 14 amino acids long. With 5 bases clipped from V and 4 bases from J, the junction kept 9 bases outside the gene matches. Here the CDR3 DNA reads TGCAGCGTTCGGGGCGGGGGAGGAGCAGATACGCAGTATTTT. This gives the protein CSVRGGGGADTQYF.

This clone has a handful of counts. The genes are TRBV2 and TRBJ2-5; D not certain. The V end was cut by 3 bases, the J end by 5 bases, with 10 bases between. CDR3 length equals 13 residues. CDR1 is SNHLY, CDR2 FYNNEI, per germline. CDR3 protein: CASSDPSPETQYF. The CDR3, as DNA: TGTGCCAGCAGTGACCCCAGTCCGGAGACCCAGTACTTC.

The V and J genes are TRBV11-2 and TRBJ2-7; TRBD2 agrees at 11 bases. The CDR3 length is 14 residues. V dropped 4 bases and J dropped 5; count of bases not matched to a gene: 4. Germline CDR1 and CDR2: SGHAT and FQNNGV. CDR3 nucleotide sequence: TGTGCCAGCAGCTATAGCGGGGGGGCCGACGAGCAGTACTTC. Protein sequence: CASSYSGGADEQYF.

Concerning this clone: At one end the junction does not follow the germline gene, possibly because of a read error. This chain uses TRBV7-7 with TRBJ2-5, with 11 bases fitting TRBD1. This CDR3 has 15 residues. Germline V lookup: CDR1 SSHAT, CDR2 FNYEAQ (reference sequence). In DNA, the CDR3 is TGTGCTAGCAGCTTTGGGACAGGGGGCCAAGAGACCCAGTACTTC. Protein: CASSFGTGGQETQYF.

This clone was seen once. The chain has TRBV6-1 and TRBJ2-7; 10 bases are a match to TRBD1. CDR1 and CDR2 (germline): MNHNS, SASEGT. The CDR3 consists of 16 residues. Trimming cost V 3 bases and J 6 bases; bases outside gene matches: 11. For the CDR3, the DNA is TGTGCCAGCAGTGACCCTTGGGGGACAGGGGTAAGCGAGCAGTACTTC. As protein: CASSDPWGTGVSEQYF.

CDR3 sequence: CASSFRTAYTDTQYF. CDR3 DNA sequence: TGTGCCAGCAGTTTTCGGACAGCTTATACAGATACGCAGTATTTT. The V and J genes are TRBV28 and TRBJ2-3, with a possible D match to TRBD1 (6 bases). The length of the CDR3 is 15 residues. V was cut by 3 bases and J by 3 bases, with 13 bases left in between. Germline CDR1 is MDHEN and CDR2 is SYDVKM. The full variable domain, rest sourced from reference TRBV28 and TRBJ2-3, is DVKVTQSSRYLVKRTGEKVFLECVQDMDHENMFWYRQDPGLGLRLIYFSYDVKMKEKGDIPEGYSVSREKKERFSLILESASTNQTSMYLCASSFRTAYTDTQYFGPGTRLTVL.

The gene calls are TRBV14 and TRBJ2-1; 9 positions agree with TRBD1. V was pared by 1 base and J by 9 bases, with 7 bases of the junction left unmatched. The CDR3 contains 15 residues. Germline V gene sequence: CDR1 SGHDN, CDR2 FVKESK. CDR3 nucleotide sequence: TGTGCCAGCAGCCAAGGCAACGGACAGGGGATTGAGCAGTTCTTC. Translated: CASSQGNGQGIEQFF.

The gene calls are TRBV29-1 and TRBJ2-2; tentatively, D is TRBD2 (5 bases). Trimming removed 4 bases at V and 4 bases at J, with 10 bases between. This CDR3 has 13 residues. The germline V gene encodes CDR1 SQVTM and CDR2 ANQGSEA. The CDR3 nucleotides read TGCAGCGTTGGACCTAGCTCCACCGGGGAGCTGTTTTTT. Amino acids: CSVGPSSTGELFF.

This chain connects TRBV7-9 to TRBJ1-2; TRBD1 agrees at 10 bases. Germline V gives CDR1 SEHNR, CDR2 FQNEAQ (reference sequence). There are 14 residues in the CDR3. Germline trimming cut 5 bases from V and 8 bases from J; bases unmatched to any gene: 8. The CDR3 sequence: CASSGGTGVGGYTF. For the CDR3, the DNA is TGTGCCAGCAGCGGCGGGACAGGGGTGGGGGGCTACACCTTC.

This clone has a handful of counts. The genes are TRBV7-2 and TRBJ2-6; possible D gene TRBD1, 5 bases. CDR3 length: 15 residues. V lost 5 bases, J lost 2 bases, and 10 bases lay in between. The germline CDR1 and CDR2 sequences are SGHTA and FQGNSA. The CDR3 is CASSPRAPGANVLTF. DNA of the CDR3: TGTGCCAGCAGCCCCAGGGCCCCTGGGGCCAACGTCCTGACTTTC.

The DNA for the CDR3 is TGTGCCAGTAGTGGTCGGGGGGGCCGGGATACGCAGTATTTT. Translation gives CASSGRGGRDTQYF. The chain uses TRBV19 and TRBJ2-3, with TRBD2 identical over 8 bases. Looked up from germline, CDR1 is LNHDA and CDR2 is SQIVND (reference sequence). With 5 bases clipped from V and 6 bases from J, the junction kept 7 bases outside the gene matches. This CDR3 comprises 14 residues.